This T cell receptor (beta chain) was sequenced during a study of T cells in Graves' hyperthyroidism and ophthalmopathy. This clonotype has a handful of counts. Template material for amplifying TCR beta CDR3 regions consisted of RNA transcripts. First-round RT-PCR with HTBI primers amplified the TCR CDR3 region. TCRdb processed the multiplex PCR reads anew with MiXCR; each CDR3 protein has one entry. The sample contains about 380,000 distinct CDR3 sequences, 13% of which appear only once. Reasons for excluding patients were uncontrolled infection, other autoimmune disease, pregnancy or lactation. Clinical symptoms, serum thyroxine and TRAb, thyroid ultrasound and orbital computed tomography were used for the diagnoses. The CDR3 spans 14 residues. In germline, CDR1 is SQVTM, CDR2 ANQGSEA. Unmatched junction bases numbered 9, after V lost 6 bases and J lost 3 bases.

The J gene is TRBJ1-1, the V gene TRBV29-1; TRBD1 matches 8 bases. The clonotype was recovered from a man aged 30-40 years with Graves' hyperthyroidism that later progressed to Graves' ophthalmopathy. Sequencing was carried out using blood. CDR3 region: CSVLPVTGDTEAFF. In DNA form, the CDR3 reads TGCAGCGTCCTTCCTGTGACAGGGGACACTGAAGCTTTCTTT.